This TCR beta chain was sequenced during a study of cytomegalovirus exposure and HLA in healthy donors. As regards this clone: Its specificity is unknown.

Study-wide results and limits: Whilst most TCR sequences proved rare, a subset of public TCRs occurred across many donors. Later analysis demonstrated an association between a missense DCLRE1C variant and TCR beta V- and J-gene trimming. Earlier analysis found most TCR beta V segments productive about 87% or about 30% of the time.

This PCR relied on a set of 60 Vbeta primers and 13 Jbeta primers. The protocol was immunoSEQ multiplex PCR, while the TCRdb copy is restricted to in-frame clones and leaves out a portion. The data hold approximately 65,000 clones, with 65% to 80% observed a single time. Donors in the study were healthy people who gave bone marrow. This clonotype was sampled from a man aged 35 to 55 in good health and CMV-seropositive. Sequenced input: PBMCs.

The CDR3 protein is CASSRGSGGSEQFF. As DNA, the CDR3 is TGTGCCAGCAGCCGCGGGTCGGGGGGAAGTGAGCAGTTCTTC. The gene calls are TRBV7-8 and TRBJ2-1; 7 bases map to TRBD2. The junction had 10 bases not matched to a gene; V was cut back by 5 bases and J by 9 bases. The germline gives CDR1 SGHVS, CDR2 FQNEAQ. The CDR3 has 14 residues.